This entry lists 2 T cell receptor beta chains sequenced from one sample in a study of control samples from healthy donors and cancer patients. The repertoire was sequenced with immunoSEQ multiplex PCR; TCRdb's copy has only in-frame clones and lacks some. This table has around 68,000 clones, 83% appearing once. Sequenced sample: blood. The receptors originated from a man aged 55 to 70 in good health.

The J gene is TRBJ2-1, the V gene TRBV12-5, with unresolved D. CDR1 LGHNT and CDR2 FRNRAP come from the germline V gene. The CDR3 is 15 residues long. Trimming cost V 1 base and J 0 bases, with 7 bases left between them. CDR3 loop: CASGLGTTSYNEQFF. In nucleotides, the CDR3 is TGTGCTAGTGGTTTGGGAACGACCTCCTACAATGAGCAGTTCTTC.

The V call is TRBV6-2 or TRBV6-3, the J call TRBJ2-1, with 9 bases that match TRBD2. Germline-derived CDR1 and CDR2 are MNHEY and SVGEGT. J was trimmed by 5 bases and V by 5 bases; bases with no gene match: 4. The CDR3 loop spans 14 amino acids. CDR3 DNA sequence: TGTGCCAGCAGTACTAGCGGGCTAGACAATGAGCAGTTCTTC. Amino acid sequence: CASSTSGLDNEQFF.